These 28 T cell receptor beta chains were all obtained from the same sample, sequenced in a study of T cell repertoires in cytomegalovirus infection. No antigens are known for them. TCRdb used MiXCR to reprocess the reads, holding one entry per CDR3 protein. The sample has some 920,000 distinct CDR3 sequences; 25% to 40% are singletons. Material: cultured CD8+ T cells from PBMCs, obtained from culture after CMV antigen stimulation. The receptors were gathered from a human donor in good health (CMV status not recorded). Some clones in this sample may be carry-over from other donors' samples.

This clonotype has at least ten counts. A read error may produce the germline difference seen at one junction end. The chain joins TRBV28 to TRBJ1-2, with D unresolved. Germline V gene data show CDR1 as MDHEN and CDR2 as SYDVKM. The CDR3 loop spans 13 amino acids. The CDR3 DNA is TGTGCCAGCAGTTTCGCCAGCTCCTATCGCTACACCTTC. It yields the protein CASSFASSYRYTF.

This clonotype appeared a few times. The chain combines TRBV10-3 with TRBJ2-2; weak D call: TRBD1 (5 bases). This CDR3 has 15 amino acids. V was trimmed by 0 bases and J by 3 bases, leaving 8 bases between them. Germline CDR1 and CDR2: ENHRY and SYGVKD. CDR3 nucleotides: TGTGCCATCAGTGAGTCTCCAGGGCACACCGGGGAGCTGTTTTTT. It is translated as CAISESPGHTGELFF.

On this clonotype itself: A single base separates this from a much larger clone, so it may be a read error. The chain has TRBV7-8 and TRBJ2-1; possibly TRBD1 for D (5 bases). Germline-derived CDR1 and CDR2 are SGHVS and FQNEAQ. V was trimmed by 9 bases and J by 0 bases, leaving 15 bases between them. There are 15 residues in the CDR3. DNA for the CDR3: TGTGCCAGTAGGGGTTTCCCCAACTCCTACAATGAGCAGTTCTTC. It specifies CASRGFPNSYNEQFF.

The V call is TRBV4-1, the J call TRBJ2-7, with 8 positions matching TRBD2. Trimming at V came to 4 bases and at J to 2 bases, leaving 7 bases not matched to a gene. Germline V CDR1 and CDR2: MGHRA, YSYEKL. This CDR3 has 15 amino acids. The CDR3 coding sequence is TGCGCCAGCAGCCCATCGGGGGGGTCTACCTACGAGCAGTACTTC. It encodes CASSPSGGSTYEQYF.

This clonotype was counted a few times. V gene TRBV29-1 combines with J gene TRBJ1-2, with D unclear. CDR1 SQVTM and CDR2 ANQGSEA come from the germline V gene. V was cut by 2 bases and J by 7 bases, with 11 bases left in between. CDR3 size: 12 residues. CDR3 sequence reads: CSVEIRRSGYTF. The CDR3 coding sequence is TGCAGCGTTGAAATCAGGAGGAGTGGCTACACCTTC.

The chain carries TRBV6-5 and TRBJ2-6, with D perhaps given as TRBD1 or TRBD2 (5 bases each). The CDR3 runs 15 residues. Trimming took 6 bases from V and 2 from J, leaving 11 bases between them. Germline assignment: CDR1 MNHEY and CDR2 SVGAGI. The CDR3 nucleotides are TGTGCCAGCAGGGGGACCCGAGCTGGGGCCAACGTCCTGACTTTC. As protein: CASRGTRAGANVLTF.

This clonotype was observed a handful of times. The chain carries TRBV5-1 and TRBJ1-4; 10 bases agree with TRBD1. The CDR3 loop spans 17 amino acids. In germline, CDR1 is SGHRS, CDR2 YFSETQ. V lost 3 bases to trimming and J lost 0 bases; unmatched junction nucleotides: 5. In DNA form, the CDR3 reads TGCGCCAGCAGCTCCGGGACAGGGGTCCCAACTAATGAAAAACTGTTTTTT. Protein sequence: CASSSGTGVPTNEKLFF. Full variable domain (remainder filled in from reference TRBV5-1 and TRBJ1-4): KAGVTQTPRYLIKTRGQQVTLSCSPISGHRSVSWYQQTPGQGLQFLFEYFSETQRNKGNFPGRFSGRQFSNSRSEMNVSTLELGDSALYLCASSSGTGVPTNEKLFFGSGTQLSVL.

This clonotype showed up just a few times. The J gene is TRBJ2-3, the V gene TRBV6-2 or TRBV6-3; D may be TRBD2 (7 bases). Germline CDR1 and CDR2: MNHEY and SVGEGT. CDR3 size: 14 residues. V lost 5 bases, J lost 3 bases, and 12 bases lay in between. CDR3 amino acids: CASSQRDTTDTQYF. The CDR3 DNA follows: TGTGCCAGCAGTCAGCGGGACACTACAGATACGCAGTATTTT.

This clonotype has a handful of counts. V gene TRBV10-2 combines with J gene TRBJ2-7; D remains unclear. The CDR3 is 12 residues long. Germline lookup yields CDR1 WSHSY and CDR2 SAAADI. The ends were cut back, 6 bases at V and 9 bases at J, with 15 bases in the middle. CDR3: CASSPTKGRQYF. The CDR3 nucleotides read TGCGCCAGCAGCCCGACCAAGGGAAGGCAGTACTTC.

J is TRBJ1-1 and V is TRBV12-3 or TRBV12-4; maybe TRBD1 (5 bases). V lost 3 bases and J lost 6, with 11 bases in between. The CDR3 is 13 residues long. For the CDR3, the DNA is TGTGCCAGCAGTTTGGGGGTGTTGGCTGAAGCTTTCTTT. Translation gives CASSLGVLAEAFF.

Only a few counts were recorded for this clonotype. Germline is not matched at one junction end, which may reflect a read error. The rearrangement uses TRBV7-6 and TRBJ2-1; a weak D match, TRBD1 (6 bases). Germline V CDR1 and CDR2: SGHVS, FNYEAQ. This CDR3 region has 14 residues. CDR3 nucleotide sequence: TGTGCTAGCAGCTTGAAAGGGACACCGAATGAGCAGTTCTTC. As protein: CASSLKGTPNEQFF.

J is TRBJ1-2 and V is TRBV5-6; 7 nucleotides align to TRBD1. V gave up 2 bases and J gave up 6 bases; unmatched junction bases: 4. The germline V gene encodes CDR1 SGHDT and CDR2 YYEEEE. The CDR3 is made up of 13 amino acids. The CDR3 nucleotides are TGTGCCAGCAGCTTTGCCAGGGGGGATGGCTACACCTTC. It translates to CASSFARGDGYTF.

The chain combines TRBV25-1 with TRBJ1-2; D uncertain. Germline CDR1 MGHDK, CDR2 SYGVNS. Trimming shortened V by 1 base and J by 4 bases, and 10 bases separated the two germline ends. The CDR3 runs 14 residues. The chain's CDR3 is CASSESRTTYGYTF. As DNA, the CDR3 is TGTGCCAGCAGTGAATCCCGAACTACCTATGGCTACACCTTC.

The V call is TRBV24-1, the J call TRBJ2-2; a possible D gene is TRBD2 (5 bases). Germline V gene lookup returns CDR1 KGHDR and CDR2 SFDVKD. The V end lost 4 bases, the J end lost 6 bases, and 8 bases lay between the germline ends. The CDR3 has 13 amino acids. CDR3 bases: TGTGCCACCAGTGACTCCGGGGCCGGGGAGCTGTTTTTT. Its protein is CATSDSGAGELFF.

This clonotype was seen repeatedly, ten times or more. The CDR3 region is CASSLSSTGVRSPLHF. The CDR3 nucleotides read TGTGCCAGCAGCTTATCCTCGACTGGGGTAAGATCACCCCTCCACTTT. The chain combines TRBV7-6 with TRBJ1-6; D unresolved. Per the germline V gene, CDR1 is SGHVS and CDR2 is FNYEAQ. This CDR3 is 16 amino acids long. V was trimmed by 2 bases and J by 10 bases, leaving 18 bases between them.

V gene TRBV3-1 combines with J gene TRBJ2-1; 8 positions match TRBD1. This CDR3 contains 16 residues. Germline-derived CDR1 and CDR2 are LGHDT and YNNKEL (reference sequence). V lost 5 bases, J lost 2 bases, and 8 bases stayed unmatched. The CDR3 DNA is TGTGCCAGCAGCACCCGGGAACAGGGGGCCTACAATGAGCAGTTCTTC. Protein product: CASSTREQGAYNEQFF.

In the case of this clonotype: A much larger clone lies one base from this, so it may be a read error. This chain joins TRBV7-6 and TRBJ1-2; TRBD1 might be the D (5 bases). The CDR3 sequence is 13 residues long. V was trimmed by 1 base and J by 8 bases, leaving 11 bases between them. Germline V gives CDR1 SGHVS, CDR2 FNYEAQ. CDR3 DNA: TGTGCCAGCAGCTTAGAAGGAGGGGTCGGCTACACCTTC. It yields the protein CASSLEGGVGYTF.

This rearrangement joins TRBV27 to TRBJ1-1; 8 positions match TRBD1. The CDR3 is 13 residues long. From germline, CDR1 is MNHEY and CDR2 SMNVEV (reference sequence). The V and J ends lost 5 bases and 11 bases, in that order; junction bases with no gene match: 10. The CDR3 sequence: CASSPGTGSMAFF. The DNA of the CDR3 is TGTGCCAGCAGTCCAGGGACAGGTTCTATGGCTTTCTTT.

This clonotype came up a few times. This chain uses TRBV20-1 with TRBJ1-4, with D unresolved. The germline gives CDR1 DFQATT, CDR2 SNEGSKA (reference sequence). CDR3 length equals 16 residues. The V end was cut by 5 bases, the J end by 7 bases, with 23 bases between. CDR3 DNA: TGCAGTGCTTCCCCTCCCTCACATACAAAGTCTGAAAAACTGTTTTTT. Its translation: CSASPPSHTKSEKLFF.

The chain uses TRBV6-6 and TRBJ2-7, with TRBD1 matching 7 bases. CDR3 length: 15 residues. V lost 2 bases, J lost 5 bases, and 9 bases stayed unmatched. The V gene's germline CDR1 is MNHNY and CDR2 SVGAGI (reference sequence). In DNA form, the CDR3 reads TGTGCCAGCAGTTACGCAGGACAGGCGCTCAACGAGCAGTACTTC. Protein sequence: CASSYAGQALNEQYF.

The chain joins TRBV19 to TRBJ2-2, with a tentative D call TRBD2 (6 bases). CDR3 size: 14 residues. CDR1 is LNHDA, CDR2 SQIVND, per germline (reference sequence). Trimming removed 9 bases at V and 4 bases at J, with 15 bases between. CDR3 DNA sequence: TGTGCCAGCAGGCGGGGCGTGACCACCGGGGAGCTGTTTTTT. Translated, it gives CASRRGVTTGELFF.

The J gene is TRBJ2-7, the V gene TRBV6-2 or TRBV6-3; 9 nucleotides match TRBD2. J lost 3 bases, V lost 3 bases, and 6 bases had no gene match. CDR3 length equals 15 residues. Germline loops: CDR1 MNHEY, CDR2 SVGEGT. DNA for the CDR3: TGTGCCAGCAGTTATACGAGGCGGGGGGGCTACGAGCAGTACGTC. It specifies CASSYTRRGGYEQYV.

The CDR3 loop is CATSGDGSATEAFF. In DNA, the CDR3 is TGTGCCACCAGTGGGGACGGGAGCGCCACTGAAGCTTTCTTT. The rearrangement joins TRBV24-1 to TRBJ1-1, with D possibly being TRBD1 (5 bases). This CDR3 has 14 residues. Germline V gene sequence: CDR1 KGHDR, CDR2 SFDVKD. Deletions cut 5 bases from V and 4 bases from J, with 13 bases between.

The V call is TRBV6-1, the J call TRBJ2-1, with D possibly being TRBD2 (5 bases). The CDR3 runs to 11 residues. V lost 6 bases and J lost 8, with 8 bases in between. CDR1 MNHNS and CDR2 SASEGT come from the germline V gene. In DNA, the CDR3 is TGTGCCAGCAGGACTATATATGAGCAGTTCTTC. It is translated as CASRTIYEQFF.

The V gene is TRBV15, the J gene TRBJ2-1; possible D gene TRBD1, 6 bases. The CDR3 has 16 amino acids. Trimming pared 0 bases from V and 2 bases from J, leaving 11 bases between. CDR1 is LNHNV and CDR2 is YYDKDF in the germline V gene (reference sequence). The CDR3 nucleotides are TGTGCCACCAGCAGAGATACCTGGGGGCCCTACAATGAGCAGTTCTTC. Its protein is CATSRDTWGPYNEQFF.

This clonotype was seen many times. The chain couples TRBV7-8 to TRBJ1-5; possible D gene TRBD1, 6 bases. V was pared by 0 bases and J by 7 bases, with 13 bases between. The germline V gene has CDR1 SGHVS and CDR2 FQNEAQ. The CDR3 runs to 15 residues. This chain's CDR3 is CASSLAGGGEQPQHF. CDR3 nucleotide sequence: TGTGCCAGCAGCTTAGCCGGAGGGGGTGAACAGCCCCAGCATTTT.

The rearrangement links TRBV7-6 to TRBJ1-3; no reliable D call. CDR1 and CDR2 from the germline V gene are SGHVS and FNYEAQ. V was trimmed by 5 bases and J by 2 bases, leaving 10 bases between them. The CDR3 is 14 residues long. The CDR3 is CASSVTRTGNTIYF. The CDR3 DNA is TGTGCCAGCAGCGTCACCCGGACTGGAAACACCATATATTTT. Full variable domain (outside the CDR3, taken from reference TRBV7-6 and TRBJ1-3): GAGVSQSPRYKVTKRGQDVALRCDPISGHVSLYWYRQALGQGPEFLTYFNYEAQQDKSGLPNDRFSAERPEGSISTLTIQRTEQRDSAMYRCASSVTRTGNTIYFGEGSWLTVV.

This clonotype was recorded many times. V gene TRBV7-3 combines with J gene TRBJ2-7; D might be TRBD2 (5 bases). V was clipped by 5 bases and J by 3 bases, with 17 bases between them. Per germline, CDR1 SGHTA and CDR2 FQGTGA. This CDR3 contains 15 residues. CDR3 nucleotides: TGTGCCAGCAGCCGGGAACAGCCCCATGGCTACGAGCAGTACGTC. Translated: CASSREQPHGYEQYV.